This passage covers 12 T cell receptor beta chains from one sample sequenced in a study of T cells in tuberculosis. Cells were sorted from thawed PBMC rested overnight and stained with GMM-loaded CD1B tetramer, viability dye and anti-CD3. The lipid loaded on the CD1B tetramers was C32 glucose monomycolate from Rhodococcus equi. TCRdb keeps only in-frame clones here, not all; method: immunoSEQ multiplex PCR. The sample lists about 58,000 clones, 70% to 90% occurring once. Sequencing was carried out using CD1b-GMM tetramer-negative cells sorted from PBMCs. Every receptor here comes from an adult woman with latent tuberculosis.

This CDR3 reads CAWKWTGTYNEQFF. In nucleotides, the CDR3 is TGTGCCTGGAAATGGACAGGGACCTACAATGAGCAGTTCTTC. The chain employs TRBV30 and TRBJ2-1, with 8 bases matching TRBD1. The CDR3 is 14 amino acids. The trim removed 4 bases at V and 2 bases at J, leaving 4 bases unmatched. Germline lookup yields CDR1 GTSNPN and CDR2 SVGIG (reference sequence).

This rearrangement joins TRBV9 to TRBJ2-2; 8 bases map to TRBD2. The CDR3 extends over 17 amino acids. J gave up 2 bases and V 1 base, and 7 bases lay outside the gene matches. Germline CDR1 reads SGDLS; CDR2 reads YYNGEE. The chain's CDR3 is CASSVPLGGDNTGELFF. CDR3 DNA: TGTGCCAGCAGCGTACCCCTCGGGGGGGATAACACCGGGGAGCTGTTTTTT.

The J gene is TRBJ2-7, the V gene TRBV29-1; D gene uncertain. The CDR3 has 13 amino acids. Per germline, CDR1 SQVTM and CDR2 ANQGSEA. Trimming left V 4 bases short and J 1 base short, with 11 bases between. CDR3 region: CSVVVPRSYEQYF. The CDR3 DNA sequence: TGCAGCGTTGTTGTGCCCCGGTCCTACGAGCAGTACTTC.

The CDR3: CASSPGLQETQYF. CDR3 in DNA: TGTGCCAGCAGCCCGGGTCTTCAAGAGACCCAGTACTTC. The chain employs TRBV7-2 and TRBJ2-5; D uncertain. The CDR3 sequence is 13 residues long. The ends were cut back, 5 bases at V and 2 bases at J, with 9 bases in the middle. Germline values: CDR1 SGHTA, CDR2 FQGNSA.

The chain links TRBV4-2 to TRBJ2-7; 10 bases line up with TRBD2. The CDR3 spans 18 residues. Per the germline V gene, CDR1 is LGHNA and CDR2 is YNFKEQ. The V and J ends lost 0 bases and 6 bases, in that order; junction bases with no gene match: 14. In nucleotides, the CDR3 is TGTGCCAGCAGCCAAGATGTAGCGGGGGGACCTCAGGTTGGCGAGCAGTACTTC. Amino acid sequence: CASSQDVAGGPQVGEQYF.

In its sample, this clone was seen a few times. The CDR3 protein is CASSQDGIEGNTEAFF. The DNA of the CDR3 is TGCGCCAGCAGCCAAGATGGAATCGAGGGGAACACTGAAGCTTTCTTT. The chain recombines TRBV4-1 with TRBJ1-1; D remains unclear. From germline, CDR1 is MGHRA and CDR2 YSYEKL. V dropped 0 bases and J dropped 1 base, with 12 bases sitting between them. The CDR3 is 16 residues long.

Written as DNA, the CDR3 is TGTGCCAGCAGTTTAGGGACTAACTTCTACGAGCAGTACTTC. This translates into CASSLGTNFYEQYF. This sequence joins TRBV28 and TRBJ2-7, with TRBD2 matching over 7 bases. Germline CDR1 reads MDHEN; CDR2 reads SYDVKM. CDR3 size: 14 residues. With 2 bases clipped from V and 3 bases from J, the junction kept 4 bases outside the gene matches.

The V call is TRBV4-1, the J call TRBJ2-2, with TRBD1 identical over 9 bases. Germline assignment: CDR1 MGHRA and CDR2 YSYEKL. The CDR3 extends over 16 amino acids. V lost 1 base, J lost 1 base, and 1 base stayed unmatched. The CDR3 loop reads CASSQAGQGNTGELFF. The CDR3 DNA follows: TGCGCCAGCAGCCAAGCGGGACAGGGGAACACCGGGGAGCTGTTTTTT.

The chain has TRBV30 and TRBJ1-1; D unresolved. Trimming took off 5 bases at V and 4 bases at J, with 14 bases between the two ends. CDR1 is GTSNPN, CDR2 SVGIG, per germline (reference sequence). The CDR3 is 13 amino acids. CDR3 sequence (DNA): TGTGCCTGGGACACCACCCAAGGCACTGAAGCTTTCTTT. Its translation: CAWDTTQGTEAFF.

The V call is TRBV19, the J call TRBJ2-7; the D gene is possibly TRBD2 (6 bases). This CDR3 region has 14 residues. Germline loops: CDR1 LNHDA, CDR2 SQIVND (reference sequence). With 3 bases removed from V and 5 bases from J, the gap between germline ends came to 14 bases. CDR3 in DNA: TGTGCCAGTAGTATGGGGGGAGAGGGCCACGAGCAGTACTTC. Translating gives CASSMGGEGHEQYF.

The rearrangement joins TRBV7-9 to TRBJ2-5; 8 bases fit TRBD1. Trimming at V came to 6 bases and at J to 4 bases, leaving 4 bases not matched to a gene. CDR1 and CDR2 (germline): SEHNR, FQNEAQ (reference sequence). CDR3 length equals 13 residues. CDR3 loop: CASRDRAGETQYF. The CDR3 DNA reads as TGTGCCAGCAGGGACAGGGCGGGAGAGACCCAGTACTTC.

The chain carries TRBV14 and TRBJ2-1; 14 bases fit TRBD2. CDR1 is SGHDN, CDR2 FVKESK, per germline. V lost 3 bases, J lost 9 bases, and 13 bases stayed unmatched. This CDR3 is built from 18 residues. In DNA, the CDR3 is TGTGCCAGCAGCCAGGAGACTAGCGGGGGGGCTAATAACGGTGAGCAGTTCTTC. This translates into CASSQETSGGANNGEQFF.